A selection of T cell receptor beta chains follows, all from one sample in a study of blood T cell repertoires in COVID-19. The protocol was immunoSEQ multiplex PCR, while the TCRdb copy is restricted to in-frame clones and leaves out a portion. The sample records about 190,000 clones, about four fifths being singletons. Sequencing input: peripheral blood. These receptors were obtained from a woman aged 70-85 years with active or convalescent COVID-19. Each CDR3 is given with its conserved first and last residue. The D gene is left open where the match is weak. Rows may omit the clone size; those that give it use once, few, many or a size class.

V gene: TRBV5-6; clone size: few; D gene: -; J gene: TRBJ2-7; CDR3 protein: CASSFRGEQYF; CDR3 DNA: TGTGCCAGCAGCTTTAGAGGCGAGCAGTACTTC
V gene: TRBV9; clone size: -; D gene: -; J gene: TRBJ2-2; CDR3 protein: CASSRRSGNTGELFF; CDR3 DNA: TGTGCCAGCAGCCGCCGTAGCGGGAACACCGGGGAGCTGTTTTTT
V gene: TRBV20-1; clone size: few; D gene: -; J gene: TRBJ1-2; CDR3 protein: CSASLGGYGYTF; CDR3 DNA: TGCAGTGCTAGTCTCGGGGGCTATGGCTACACCTTC
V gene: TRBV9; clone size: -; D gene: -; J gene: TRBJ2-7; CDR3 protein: CASSVTEQAYEQYF; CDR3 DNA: TGTGCCAGCAGCGTAACCGAACAGGCCTACGAGCAGTACTTC
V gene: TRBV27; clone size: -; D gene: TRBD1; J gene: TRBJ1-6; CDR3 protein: CASSSPGQGPNSPLHF; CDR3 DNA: TGTGCCAGCAGTTCCCCGGGACAGGGCCCCAATTCACCCCTCCACTTT
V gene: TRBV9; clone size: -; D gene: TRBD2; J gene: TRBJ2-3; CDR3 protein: CASSALGLAVTDTQYF; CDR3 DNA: TGTGCCAGCAGCGCCCTTGGACTAGCGGTCACAGATACGCAGTATTTT
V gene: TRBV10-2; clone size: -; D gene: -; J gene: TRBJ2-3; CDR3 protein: CASSDTGTDTQYF; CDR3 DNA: TGCGCCAGCAGTGATACAGGCACAGATACGCAGTATTTT
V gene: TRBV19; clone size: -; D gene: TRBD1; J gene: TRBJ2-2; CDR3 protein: CASSPTGGPGELFF; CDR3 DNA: TGTGCCAGTAGCCCGACAGGGGGTCCCGGGGAGCTGTTTTTT
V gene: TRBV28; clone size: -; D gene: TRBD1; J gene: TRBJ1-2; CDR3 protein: CASSSPGTGTDGYTF; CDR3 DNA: TGTGCCAGCAGTTCCCCCGGGACAGGGACGGATGGCTACACCTTC
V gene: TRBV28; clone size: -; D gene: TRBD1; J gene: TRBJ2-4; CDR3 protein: CASSLSDRVPKGVQYF; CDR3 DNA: TGTGCCAGCAGTTTATCGGACAGGGTCCCTAAAGGGGTTCAGTACTTC
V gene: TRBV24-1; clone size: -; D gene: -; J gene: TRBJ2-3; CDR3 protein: CATSDPRKRPDTQYF; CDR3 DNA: TGTGCCACCAGTGATCCACGAAAGAGGCCTGATACGCAGTATTTT
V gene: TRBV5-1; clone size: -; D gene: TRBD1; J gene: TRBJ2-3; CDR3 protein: CASRQGATDTQYF; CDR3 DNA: TGCGCCAGCAGACAGGGGGCCACAGATACGCAGTATTTT
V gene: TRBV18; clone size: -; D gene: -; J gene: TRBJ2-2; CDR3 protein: CASSPTKQGTGELFF; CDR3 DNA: TGTGCCAGCTCACCTACAAAACAGGGCACCGGGGAGCTGTTTTTT
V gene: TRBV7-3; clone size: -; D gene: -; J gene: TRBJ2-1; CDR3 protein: CASSLFRATRSGSVYNEQFF; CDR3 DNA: TGTGCCAGCAGCTTATTCAGGGCGACTAGATCGGGTTCTGTCTACAATGAGCAGTTCTTC
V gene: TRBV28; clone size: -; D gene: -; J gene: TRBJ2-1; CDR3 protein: CASSIGYNEQFF; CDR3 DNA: TGTGCCAGCAGTATCGGTTACAATGAGCAGTTCTTC
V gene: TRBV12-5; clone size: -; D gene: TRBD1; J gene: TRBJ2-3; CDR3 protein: CASGLSTGGAHTDTQYF; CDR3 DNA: TGTGCTAGTGGTTTGTCTACAGGGGGCGCGCACACAGATACGCAGTATTTT